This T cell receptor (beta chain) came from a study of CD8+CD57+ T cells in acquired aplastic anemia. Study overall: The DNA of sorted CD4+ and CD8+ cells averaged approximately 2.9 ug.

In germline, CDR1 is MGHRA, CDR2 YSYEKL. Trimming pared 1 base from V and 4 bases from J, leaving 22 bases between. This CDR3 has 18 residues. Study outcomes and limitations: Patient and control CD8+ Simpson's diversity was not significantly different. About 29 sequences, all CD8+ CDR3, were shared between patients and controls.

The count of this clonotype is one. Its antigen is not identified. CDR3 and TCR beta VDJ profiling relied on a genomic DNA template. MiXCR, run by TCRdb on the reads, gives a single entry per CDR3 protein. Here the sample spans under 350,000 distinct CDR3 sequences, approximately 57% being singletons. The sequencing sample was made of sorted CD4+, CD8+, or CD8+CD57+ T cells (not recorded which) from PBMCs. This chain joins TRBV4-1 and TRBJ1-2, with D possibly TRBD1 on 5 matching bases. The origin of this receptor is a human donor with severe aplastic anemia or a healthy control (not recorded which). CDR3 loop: CASSQVIGVGAWSYGYTF. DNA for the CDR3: TGCGCCAGCAGCCAAGTAATTGGGGTAGGGGCCTGGAGCTATGGCTACACCTTC.